This T cell receptor (beta chain) was profiled in a study of OX40 agonist ivuxolimab in advanced cancers. Germline assignment: CDR1 LNHDA and CDR2 SQIVND (reference sequence). There are 16 residues in the CDR3. J gave up 0 bases and V 4 bases, and 9 bases lay outside the gene matches. In its sample, this clone was seen a few times. TCRdb's copy holds only in-frame clones and misses some; the assay was immunoSEQ multiplex PCR. The repertoire holds some 72,000 clones, with 85% to 95% as singletons. Sequences were derived from CD4+ or CD8+ T cells sorted from blood, sampled in a trial of the OX40 agonist ivuxolimab. The receptor was isolated from an adult with an advanced solid tumor such as melanoma, head and neck, liver or kidney cancer. This rearrangement joins TRBV19 to TRBJ2-7; 7 bases align to TRBD1. CDR3 amino acids: CASSTVGTESSYEQYF. The CDR3 DNA reads as TGTGCCAGTAGTACCGTAGGGACAGAAAGCTCCTACGAGCAGTACTTC.